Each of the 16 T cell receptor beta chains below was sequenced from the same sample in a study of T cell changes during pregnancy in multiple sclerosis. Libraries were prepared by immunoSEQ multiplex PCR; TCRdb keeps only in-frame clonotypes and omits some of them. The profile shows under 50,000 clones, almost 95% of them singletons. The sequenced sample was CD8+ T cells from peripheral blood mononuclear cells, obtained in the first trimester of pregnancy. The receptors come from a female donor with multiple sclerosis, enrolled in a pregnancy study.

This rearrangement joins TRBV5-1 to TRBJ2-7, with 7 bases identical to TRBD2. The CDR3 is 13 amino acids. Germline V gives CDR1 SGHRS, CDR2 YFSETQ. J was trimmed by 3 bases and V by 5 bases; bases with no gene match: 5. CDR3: CASRGAGIYEQYF. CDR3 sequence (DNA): TGCGCCAGCAGGGGAGCGGGAATCTACGAGCAGTACTTC.

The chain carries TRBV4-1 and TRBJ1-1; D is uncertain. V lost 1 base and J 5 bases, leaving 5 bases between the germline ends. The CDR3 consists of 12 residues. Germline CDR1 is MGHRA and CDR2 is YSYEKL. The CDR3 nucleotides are TGCGCCAGCAGCCAAGTCGGGACTGAAGCTTTCTTT. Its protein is CASSQVGTEAFF.

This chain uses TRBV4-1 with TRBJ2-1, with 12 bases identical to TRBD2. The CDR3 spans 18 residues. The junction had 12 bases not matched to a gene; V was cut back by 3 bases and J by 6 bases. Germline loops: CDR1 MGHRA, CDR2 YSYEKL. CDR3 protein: CASSQILIASGGGNEQFF. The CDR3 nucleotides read TGCGCCAGCAGCCAGATCTTGATAGCTAGCGGGGGGGGCAATGAGCAGTTCTTC.

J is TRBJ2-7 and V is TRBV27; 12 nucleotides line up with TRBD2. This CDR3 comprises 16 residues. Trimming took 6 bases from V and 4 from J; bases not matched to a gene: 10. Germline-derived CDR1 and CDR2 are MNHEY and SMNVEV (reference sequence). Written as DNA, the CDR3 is TGTGCCAGCAGATACCTAGCGGGAGGGCCTCGTTACGAGCAGTACTTC. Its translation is CASRYLAGGPRYEQYF.

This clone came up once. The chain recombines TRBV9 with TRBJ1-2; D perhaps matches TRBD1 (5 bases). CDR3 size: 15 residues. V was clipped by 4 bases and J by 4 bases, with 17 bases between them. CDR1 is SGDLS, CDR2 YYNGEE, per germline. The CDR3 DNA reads TGTGCCAGCAGCCTCCTAGGGGAAGATGGCTATGGCTACACCTTC. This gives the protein CASSLLGEDGYGYTF. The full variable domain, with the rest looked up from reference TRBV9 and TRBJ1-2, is DSGVTQTPKHLITATGQRVTLRCSPRSGDLSVYWYQQSLDQGLQFLIQYYNGEERAKGNILERFSAQQFPDLHSELNLSSLELGDSALYFCASSLLGEDGYGYTFGSGTRLTVV.

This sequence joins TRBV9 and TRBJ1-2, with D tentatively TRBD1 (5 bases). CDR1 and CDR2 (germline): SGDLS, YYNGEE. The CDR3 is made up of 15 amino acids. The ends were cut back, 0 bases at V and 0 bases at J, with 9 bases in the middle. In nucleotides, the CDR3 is TGTGCCAGCAGCGTAGCGGCAGGGACTAACTATGGCTACACCTTC. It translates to CASSVAAGTNYGYTF.

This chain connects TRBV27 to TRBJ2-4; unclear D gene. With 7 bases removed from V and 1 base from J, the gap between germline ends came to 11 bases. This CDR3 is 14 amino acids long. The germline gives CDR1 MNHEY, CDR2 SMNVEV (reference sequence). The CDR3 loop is CASTSVLAKNIQYF. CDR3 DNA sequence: TGTGCCAGCACCTCTGTTTTGGCCAAAAACATTCAGTACTTC.

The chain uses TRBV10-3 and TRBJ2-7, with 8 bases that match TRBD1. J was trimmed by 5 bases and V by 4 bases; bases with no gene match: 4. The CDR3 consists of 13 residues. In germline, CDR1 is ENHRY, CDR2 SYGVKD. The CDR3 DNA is TGTGCCATCAGTGCGCTGGACAGGGACGAGCAGTACTTC. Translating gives CAISALDRDEQYF.

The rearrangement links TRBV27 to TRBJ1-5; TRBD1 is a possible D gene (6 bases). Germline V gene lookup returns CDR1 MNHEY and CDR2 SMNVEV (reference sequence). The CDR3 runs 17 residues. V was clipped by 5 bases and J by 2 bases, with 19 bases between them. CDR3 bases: TGTGCCAGCAGTCCTATTACAGGGTTTAGGGGCAATCAGCCCCAGCATTTT. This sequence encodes CASSPITGFRGNQPQHF.

This CDR3 reads CASSLREGPNTGELFF. DNA of the CDR3: TGTGCCAGCAGCTTAAGGGAGGGACCGAACACCGGGGAGCTGTTTTTT. V is TRBV7-9 and J is TRBJ2-2, with TRBD2 matching 7 bases. CDR1 is SEHNR, CDR2 FQNEAQ, per germline (reference sequence). The ends lost 2 bases at V and 0 bases at J; junction bases unmatched: 3. This CDR3 comprises 16 residues.

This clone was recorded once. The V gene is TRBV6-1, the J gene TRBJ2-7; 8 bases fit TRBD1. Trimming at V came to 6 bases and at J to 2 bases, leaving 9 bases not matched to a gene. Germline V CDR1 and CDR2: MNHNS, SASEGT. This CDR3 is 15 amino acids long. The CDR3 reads CASRLGQGKTYEQYF. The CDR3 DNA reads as TGTGCCAGCAGACTCGGACAGGGAAAAACCTACGAGCAGTACTTC.

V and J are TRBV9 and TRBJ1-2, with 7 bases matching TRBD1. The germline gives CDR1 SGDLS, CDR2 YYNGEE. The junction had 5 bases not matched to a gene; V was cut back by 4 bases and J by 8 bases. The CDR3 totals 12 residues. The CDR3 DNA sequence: TGTGCCAGCAGCCAAGACAGGGTGGGCTACACCTTC. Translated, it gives CASSQDRVGYTF.

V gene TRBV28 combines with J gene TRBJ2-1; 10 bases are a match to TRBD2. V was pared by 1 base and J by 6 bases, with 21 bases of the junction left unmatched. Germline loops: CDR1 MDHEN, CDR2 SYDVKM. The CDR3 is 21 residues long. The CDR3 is CASSLSSGYSGRAPASNEQFF. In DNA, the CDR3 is TGTGCCAGCAGTTTATCGAGTGGGTACAGCGGGAGGGCTCCCGCGTCCAATGAGCAGTTCTTC.

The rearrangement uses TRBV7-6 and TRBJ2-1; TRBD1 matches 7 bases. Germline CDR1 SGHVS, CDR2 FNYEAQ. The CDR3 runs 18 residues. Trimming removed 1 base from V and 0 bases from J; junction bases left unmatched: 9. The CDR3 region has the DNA TGTGCCAGCAGCTTAGTCGGGCCGGGACAGAGCTCCTACAATGAGCAGTTCTTC. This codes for CASSLVGPGQSSYNEQFF.

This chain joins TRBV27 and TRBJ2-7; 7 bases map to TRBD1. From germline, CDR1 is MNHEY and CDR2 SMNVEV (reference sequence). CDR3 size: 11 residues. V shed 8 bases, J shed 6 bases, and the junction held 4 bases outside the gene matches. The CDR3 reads CASHRGLEQYF. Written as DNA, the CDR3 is TGTGCCAGCCACAGGGGTCTCGAGCAGTACTTC.

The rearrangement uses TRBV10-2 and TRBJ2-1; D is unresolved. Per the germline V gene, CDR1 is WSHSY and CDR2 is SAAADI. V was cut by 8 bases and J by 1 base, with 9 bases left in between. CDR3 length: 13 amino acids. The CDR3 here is CASRLTSYNEQFF. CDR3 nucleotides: TGCGCCAGCCGATTAACTTCCTACAATGAGCAGTTCTTC.